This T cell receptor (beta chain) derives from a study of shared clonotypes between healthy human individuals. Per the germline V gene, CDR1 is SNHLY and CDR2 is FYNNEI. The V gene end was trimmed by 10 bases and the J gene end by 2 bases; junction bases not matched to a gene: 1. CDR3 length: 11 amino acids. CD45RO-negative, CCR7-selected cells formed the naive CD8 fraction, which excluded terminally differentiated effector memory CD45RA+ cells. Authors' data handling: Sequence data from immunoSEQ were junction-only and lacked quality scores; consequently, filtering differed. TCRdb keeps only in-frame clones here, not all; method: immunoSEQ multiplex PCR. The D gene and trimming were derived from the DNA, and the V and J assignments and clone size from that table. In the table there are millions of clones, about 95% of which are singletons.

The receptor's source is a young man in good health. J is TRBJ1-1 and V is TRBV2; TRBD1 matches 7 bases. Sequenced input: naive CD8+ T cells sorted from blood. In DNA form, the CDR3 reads TGTGCCATAGGGGGCAACACTGAAGCTTTCTTT. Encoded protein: CAIGGNTEAFF.